These 25 T cell receptor beta chains share one sample of origin, sequenced in a study of blood T cell repertoires in COVID-19 (TCRdb year 2020). The method behind the library was the immunoSEQ multiplex PCR assay. TCRdb stores this immuneACCESS table with in-frame sequences only. Part of the clones is absent; in the studies checked, under half of the shortfall reflects unresolved V genes, and no reason is known for the rest. Within this sample are 130,000 or so clones, with around 86% of them counted one time only. The ten largest account for over 2% of the sample. The sequencing input was peripheral blood. These receptors originate from a man aged 45-60 years with active COVID-19.

The gene calls are TRBV12-3 or TRBV12-4 and TRBJ2-1, with D maybe TRBD2 (5 bases). The CDR3 has 11 residues. Deletions cut 4 bases from V and 10 bases from J, with 8 bases between. The CDR3 DNA follows: TGTGCCAGCAGTTCCCGACTAGAGCAGTTCTTC. It encodes CASSSRLEQFF.

The DNA for the CDR3 is TGCGCCAGCAGCTTAGACAAAACTAGCACAGATACGCAGTATTTT. This translates into CASSLDKTSTDTQYF. The chain joins TRBV5-1 to TRBJ2-3; D uncertain. Germline-derived CDR1 and CDR2 are SGHRS and YFSETQ. With 2 bases removed from V and 0 bases from J, the gap between germline ends came to 10 bases. The CDR3 consists of 15 residues.

The V and J genes are TRBV14 and TRBJ1-1; a weak D match, TRBD1 (6 bases). V lost 1 base and J 7 bases, leaving 10 bases between the germline ends. Germline-derived CDR1 and CDR2 are SGHDN and FVKESK. The CDR3 runs 13 residues. In nucleotides, the CDR3 is TGTGCCAGCAGCCAAGTGATCAGGGGTGAAGCTTTCTTT. It encodes CASSQVIRGEAFF.

The chain recombines TRBV7-9 with TRBJ2-7; 9 bases map to TRBD1. The J segment lost 5 bases and the V segment lost 4 bases, leaving 6 bases of the junction unmatched. The CDR3 is 14 amino acids. Looked up from germline, CDR1 is SEHNR and CDR2 is FQNEAQ (reference sequence). The CDR3 DNA is TGTGCCAGCAGCTCTAACAGGGGGCCGGACGAGCAGTACTTC. It encodes CASSSNRGPDEQYF.

V is TRBV6-5 and J is TRBJ1-2; 7 bases are a match to TRBD1. Germline CDR1 is MNHEY and CDR2 is SVGAGI. V lost 6 bases to trimming and J lost 10 bases; unmatched junction nucleotides: 14. The CDR3 has 14 residues. The CDR3 nucleotides are TGTGCCAGCAGCTTCGACAGGGTACAGAGTAACTACACCTTC. This translates into CASSFDRVQSNYTF.

The chain uses TRBV18 and TRBJ2-3; 8 nucleotides line up with TRBD2. CDR1 and CDR2 (germline): KGHSH, LQKENI. The CDR3 contains 15 residues. Losses at the gene ends were 6 bases for V and 0 bases for J; bases not matched to a gene: 5. The CDR3 protein is CASSPGGESTDTQYF. The CDR3 coding sequence is TGTGCCAGCTCTCCGGGGGGGGAGAGCACAGATACGCAGTATTTT.

This chain joins TRBV4-2 and TRBJ2-7; the match to TRBD1 covers 7 bases. Per the germline V gene, CDR1 is LGHNA and CDR2 is YNFKEQ. Germline trimming cut 0 bases from V and 3 bases from J; bases unmatched to any gene: 2. The length of the CDR3 is 14 residues. CDR3 amino acids: CASSQEGQLYEQYF. The DNA of the CDR3 is TGTGCCAGCAGCCAAGAGGGACAGCTCTACGAGCAGTACTTC.

The chain carries TRBV3-1 (or the pseudogene TRBV3-2) and TRBJ2-7; 7 nucleotides agree with TRBD2. J lost 2 bases, V lost 1 base, and 2 bases had no gene match. This CDR3 has 14 residues. CDR1 is LGHDT and CDR2 is YNNKEL in the germline V gene (reference sequence). CDR3 residues: CASSQASGAYEQYF. The CDR3 nucleotides are TGTGCCAGCAGCCAAGCGAGCGGGGCCTACGAGCAGTACTTC.

V and J are TRBV7-2 and TRBJ2-7; D is unresolved. The CDR3 totals 14 residues. V was pared by 2 bases and J by 3 bases, with 11 bases between. Per the germline V gene, CDR1 is SGHTA and CDR2 is FQGNSA. The CDR3 DNA reads as TGTGCCAGCAGCTTAACTCACCCCGTCTACGAGCAGTACTTC. Its translation: CASSLTHPVYEQYF.

DNA for the CDR3: TGTGCCAGCAGCCGCCCGGGACACTGGACCGATGAGCAGTTCTTC. Translating it yields CASSRPGHWTDEQFF. This sequence joins TRBV9 and TRBJ2-1; D may be TRBD1 (6 bases). The CDR3 has 15 residues. Trimming took 4 bases from V and 8 from J, leaving 19 bases between them. The V gene's germline CDR1 is SGDLS and CDR2 YYNGEE.

The V and J genes are TRBV3-1 (or the pseudogene TRBV3-2) and TRBJ2-5; D is uncertain. CDR3 length: 16 amino acids. Germline CDR1 and CDR2: LGHDT and YNNKEL (reference sequence). The V end was cut by 0 bases, the J end by 5 bases, with 16 bases between. As DNA, the CDR3 is TGTGCCAGCAGCCAAGAGTTGTCTACCATCGGGGAGACCCAGTACTTC. Residues: CASSQELSTIGETQYF.

V gene TRBV19 combines with J gene TRBJ1-1; unclear D gene. CDR1 is LNHDA, CDR2 SQIVND, per germline (reference sequence). V lost 4 bases, J lost 3 bases, and 18 bases lay in between. This CDR3 is 16 amino acids long. The CDR3 region has the DNA TGTGCCAGTAGTAAGGGATCCCGGGGAGGATACACTGAAGCTTTCTTT. Translating it yields CASSKGSRGGYTEAFF.

The V call is TRBV12-3 or TRBV12-4, the J call TRBJ2-5, with D perhaps matching TRBD2 (6 bases). There are 13 residues in the CDR3. The V end lost 3 bases, the J end lost 5 bases, and 10 bases lay between the germline ends. The CDR3 region is CASSLSGRETQYF. The DNA for the CDR3 is TGTGCCAGCAGTTTGTCGGGGAGGGAGACCCAGTACTTC.

The chain uses TRBV6-6 and TRBJ2-7; TRBD2 matches 7 bases. The CDR3 runs to 14 residues. Germline trimming cut 2 bases from V and 7 bases from J; bases unmatched to any gene: 8. Germline CDR1 reads MNHNY; CDR2 reads SVGAGI (reference sequence). In nucleotides, the CDR3 is TGTGCCAGCAGTTACCAAACGTCCGGGGGGGAGCAGTACTTC. Translation gives CASSYQTSGGEQYF.

J is TRBJ1-3 and V is TRBV2; tentative D call: TRBD1 (6 bases). CDR3 length equals 16 residues. Per the germline V gene, CDR1 is SNHLY and CDR2 is FYNNEI. V was trimmed by 5 bases and J by 0 bases, leaving 14 bases between them. The CDR3 nucleotides are TGTGCCAGCAGTCGACGCACAGGGTACTCTGGAAACACCATATATTTT. Residues: CASSRRTGYSGNTIYF.

CDR3 amino acids: CASSYGASGGGEQFF. DNA of the CDR3: TGTGCCAGCAGCTATGGGGCTAGCGGGGGTGGGGAGCAGTTCTTC. This chain joins TRBV3-1 (or the pseudogene TRBV3-2) and TRBJ2-1; TRBD2 matches at 10 bases. V trimming: 5 bases; J trimming: 10 bases; junction bases outside the gene matches: 11. The CDR3 is made up of 15 amino acids. CDR1 and CDR2 (germline): LGHDT, YNNKEL (reference sequence).

The table lists this clone with a few counts. This CDR3 reads CASSLGAGLSTDTQYF. In DNA, the CDR3 is TGTGCCAGCAGCTTAGGGGCGGGTCTAAGCACAGATACGCAGTATTTT. The rearrangement joins TRBV7-2 to TRBJ2-3; D is possibly TRBD2 (5 bases). Trimming shortened V by 1 base and J by 0 bases, and 11 bases separated the two germline ends. This CDR3 region has 16 residues. In germline, CDR1 is SGHTA, CDR2 FQGNSA.

The V and J genes are TRBV9 and TRBJ2-7; D uncertain. The CDR3 runs 13 residues. The V and J ends lost 0 bases and 3 bases respectively, with 7 bases between them. Germline V CDR1 and CDR2: SGDLS, YYNGEE. The CDR3 bases are TGTGCCAGCAGCGTAGGACAAAGCTACGAGCAGTACTTC. This encodes CASSVGQSYEQYF.

As regards this clone: Other nucleotide sequences in the sample specify the same CDR3. J is TRBJ1-2 and V is TRBV27, with unresolved D. The CDR3 is 12 amino acids. CDR1 is MNHEY, CDR2 SMNVEV, per germline (reference sequence). V shed 5 bases and J shed 0 bases, with 4 bases lying between them. The CDR3 DNA sequence: TGTGCCAGCAGTAGAGCTAACTATGGCTACACCTTC. Translating gives CASSRANYGYTF.

V and J are TRBV30 and TRBJ2-5, with D possibly being TRBD1 (5 bases). Germline loops: CDR1 GTSNPN, CDR2 SVGIG (reference sequence). The CDR3 runs 12 residues. Between the trimmed V and J ends, which lost 0 bases and 4 bases, there was a span of 6 bases. The CDR3 region is CAWSVRAETQYF. The DNA of the CDR3 is TGTGCCTGGAGTGTCAGGGCAGAGACCCAGTACTTC.

The chain combines TRBV7-9 with TRBJ1-2, with a weak D call TRBD1 (6 bases). The CDR3 runs to 15 residues. Germline V CDR1 and CDR2: SEHNR, FQNEAQ (reference sequence). V was clipped by 5 bases and J by 4 bases, with 17 bases between them. The CDR3 here is CASSAPGQESYGYTF. The CDR3 DNA reads as TGTGCCAGCAGCGCCCCGGGACAAGAAAGCTATGGCTACACCTTC.

CDR3 sequence: CASSADLGFYEQYF. DNA of the CDR3: TGTGCCAGCAGTGCGGATCTAGGCTTCTACGAGCAGTACTTC. The rearrangement joins TRBV2 to TRBJ2-7; no clear D gene. CDR3 size: 14 residues. Germline V gene data show CDR1 as SNHLY and CDR2 as FYNNEI. V was shortened by 4 bases and J by 3 bases, with 13 bases between the two germline ends. Filled out from reference TRBV2 and TRBJ2-7, the complete variable domain reads EPEVTQTPSHQVTQMGQEVILRCVPISNHLYFYWYRQILGQKVEFLVSFYNNEISEKSEIFDDQFSVERPDGSNFTLKIRSTKLEDSAMYFCASSADLGFYEQYFGPGTRLTVT.

As for this clone: The sample holds other DNA sequences that translate to the same CDR3. V and J are TRBV7-2 and TRBJ2-5; 7 nucleotides align to TRBD2. The CDR3 runs 13 residues. In germline, CDR1 is SGHTA, CDR2 FQGNSA. The trim removed 1 base at V and 4 bases at J, leaving 0 bases unmatched. The CDR3: CASSLERGETQYF. For the CDR3, the DNA is TGTGCCAGCAGCTTAGAGCGGGGAGAGACCCAGTACTTC.

The chain recombines TRBV3-1 (or the pseudogene TRBV3-2) with TRBJ2-5, with TRBD2 matching 8 bases. The V gene's germline CDR1 is LGHDT and CDR2 YNNKEL (reference sequence). V was clipped by 0 bases and J by 2 bases; unmatched bases: 8. CDR3 length: 17 residues. The CDR3 DNA reads as TGTGCCAGCAGCCAAGATAGGGTCACTAGCGGACAAGAGACCCAGTACTTC. Translated, it gives CASSQDRVTSGQETQYF.

The count of this clone is one. This chain joins TRBV4-3 and TRBJ2-1, with a possible D match to TRBD2 (5 bases). Germline V gives CDR1 LGHNA, CDR2 YSLEER. The CDR3 covers 13 residues. V lost 3 bases and J 8 bases, leaving 11 bases between the germline ends. In DNA, the CDR3 is TGCGCCAGCAGCCACGCTACTAGTTATGAGCAGTTCTTC. Residues: CASSHATSYEQFF.